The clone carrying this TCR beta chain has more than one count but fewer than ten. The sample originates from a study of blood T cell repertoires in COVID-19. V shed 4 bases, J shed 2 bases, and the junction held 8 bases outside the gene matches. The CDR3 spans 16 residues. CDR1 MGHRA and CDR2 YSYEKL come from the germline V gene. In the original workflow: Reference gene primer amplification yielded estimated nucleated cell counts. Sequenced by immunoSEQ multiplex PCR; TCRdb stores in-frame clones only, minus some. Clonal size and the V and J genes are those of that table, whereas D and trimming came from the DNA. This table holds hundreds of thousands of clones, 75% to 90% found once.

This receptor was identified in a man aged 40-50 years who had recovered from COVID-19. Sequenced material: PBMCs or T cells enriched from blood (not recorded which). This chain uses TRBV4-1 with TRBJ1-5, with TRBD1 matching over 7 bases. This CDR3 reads CASSPRQGEGNQPQHF. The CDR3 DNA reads TGCGCCAGCAGCCCCCGACAGGGCGAGGGCAATCAGCCCCAGCATTTT.